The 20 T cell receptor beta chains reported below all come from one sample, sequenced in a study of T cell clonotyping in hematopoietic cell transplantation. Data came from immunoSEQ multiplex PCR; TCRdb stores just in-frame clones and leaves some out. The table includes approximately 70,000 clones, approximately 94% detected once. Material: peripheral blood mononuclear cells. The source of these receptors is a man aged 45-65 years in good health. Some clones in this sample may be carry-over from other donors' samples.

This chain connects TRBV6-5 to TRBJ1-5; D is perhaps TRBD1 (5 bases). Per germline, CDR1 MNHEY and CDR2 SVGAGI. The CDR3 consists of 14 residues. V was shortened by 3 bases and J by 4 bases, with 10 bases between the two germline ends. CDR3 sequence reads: CASSYDPGNQPQHF. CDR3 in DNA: TGTGCCAGCAGTTATGATCCAGGGAATCAGCCCCAGCATTTT.

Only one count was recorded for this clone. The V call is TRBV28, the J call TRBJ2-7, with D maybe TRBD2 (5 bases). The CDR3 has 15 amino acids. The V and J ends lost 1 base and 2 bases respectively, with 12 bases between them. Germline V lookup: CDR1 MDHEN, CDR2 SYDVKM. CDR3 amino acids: CASSLSAANTYEQYF. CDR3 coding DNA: TGTGCCAGCAGTTTATCAGCGGCTAATACCTACGAGCAGTACTTC.

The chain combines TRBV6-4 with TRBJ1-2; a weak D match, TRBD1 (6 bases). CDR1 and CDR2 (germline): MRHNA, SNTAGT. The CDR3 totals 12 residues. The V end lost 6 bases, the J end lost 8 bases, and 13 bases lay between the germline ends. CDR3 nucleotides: TGTGCCAGCAGGGGACACTCGGAGGGCTACACCTTC. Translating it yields CASRGHSEGYTF.

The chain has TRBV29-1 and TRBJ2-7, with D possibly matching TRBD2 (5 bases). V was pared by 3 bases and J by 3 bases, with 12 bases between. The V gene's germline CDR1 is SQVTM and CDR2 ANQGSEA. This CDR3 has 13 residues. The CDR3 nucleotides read TGCAGCGTTGATCGGGGTTCCGGCTACGAGCAGTACTTC. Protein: CSVDRGSGYEQYF.

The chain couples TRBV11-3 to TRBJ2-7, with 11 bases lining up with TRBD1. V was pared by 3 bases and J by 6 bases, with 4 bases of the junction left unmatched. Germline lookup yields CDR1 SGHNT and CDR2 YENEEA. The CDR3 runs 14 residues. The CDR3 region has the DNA TGTGCCAGCAGCTTGTTGGGACAGGGGGGCGAGCAGTACTTC. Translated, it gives CASSLLGQGGEQYF.

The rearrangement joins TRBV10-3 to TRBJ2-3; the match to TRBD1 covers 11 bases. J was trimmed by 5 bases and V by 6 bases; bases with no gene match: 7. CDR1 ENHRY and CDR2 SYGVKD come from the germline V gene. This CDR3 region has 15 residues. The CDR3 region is CAIRLGQGDKDTQYF. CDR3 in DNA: TGTGCCATCAGACTGGGACAGGGGGATAAAGATACGCAGTATTTT.

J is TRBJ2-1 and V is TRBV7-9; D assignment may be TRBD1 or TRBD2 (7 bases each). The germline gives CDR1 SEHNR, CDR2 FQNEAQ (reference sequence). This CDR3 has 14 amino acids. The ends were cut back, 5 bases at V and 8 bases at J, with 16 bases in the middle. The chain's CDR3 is CASSKMGGGDEQFF. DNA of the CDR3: TGTGCCAGCAGCAAGATGGGAGGGGGCGATGAGCAGTTCTTC.

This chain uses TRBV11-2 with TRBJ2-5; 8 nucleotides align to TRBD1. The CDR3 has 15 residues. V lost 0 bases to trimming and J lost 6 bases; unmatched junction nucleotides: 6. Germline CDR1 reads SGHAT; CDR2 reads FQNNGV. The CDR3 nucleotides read TGTGCCAGCAGCTTAGACGTCGGACAGGGACAGACCCAGTACTTC. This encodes CASSLDVGQGQTQYF.

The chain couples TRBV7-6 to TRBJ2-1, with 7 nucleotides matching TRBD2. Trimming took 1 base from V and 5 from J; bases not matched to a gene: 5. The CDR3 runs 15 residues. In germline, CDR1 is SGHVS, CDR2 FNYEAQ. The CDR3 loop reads CASSLGVAGNNEQFF. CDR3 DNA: TGTGCCAGCAGCTTAGGTGTAGCGGGCAACAATGAGCAGTTCTTC.

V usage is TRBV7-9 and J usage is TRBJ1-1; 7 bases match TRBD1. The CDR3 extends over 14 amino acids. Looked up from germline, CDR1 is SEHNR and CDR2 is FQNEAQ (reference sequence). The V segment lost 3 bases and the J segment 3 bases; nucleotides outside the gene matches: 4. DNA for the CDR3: TGTGCCAGCAGCTTGCAGGGGGAGGACACTGAAGCTTTCTTT. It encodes CASSLQGEDTEAFF.

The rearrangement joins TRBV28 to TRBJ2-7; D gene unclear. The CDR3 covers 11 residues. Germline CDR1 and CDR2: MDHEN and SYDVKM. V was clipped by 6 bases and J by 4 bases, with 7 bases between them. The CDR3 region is CASRREYEQYF. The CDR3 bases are TGTGCCAGCAGGAGAGAATACGAGCAGTACTTC.

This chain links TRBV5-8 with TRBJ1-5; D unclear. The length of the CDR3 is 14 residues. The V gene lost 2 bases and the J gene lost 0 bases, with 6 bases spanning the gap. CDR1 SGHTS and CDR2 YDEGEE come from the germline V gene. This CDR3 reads CASSLYFSNQPQHF. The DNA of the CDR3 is TGTGCCAGCAGCTTATATTTTAGCAATCAGCCCCAGCATTTT.

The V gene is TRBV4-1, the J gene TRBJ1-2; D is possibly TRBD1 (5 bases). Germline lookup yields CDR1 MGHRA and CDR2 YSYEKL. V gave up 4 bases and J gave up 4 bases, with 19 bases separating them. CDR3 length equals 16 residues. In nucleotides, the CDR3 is TGCGCCAGCAGCCCCCTTGGACTGACAGCCGGCTATGGCTACACCTTC. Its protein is CASSPLGLTAGYGYTF.

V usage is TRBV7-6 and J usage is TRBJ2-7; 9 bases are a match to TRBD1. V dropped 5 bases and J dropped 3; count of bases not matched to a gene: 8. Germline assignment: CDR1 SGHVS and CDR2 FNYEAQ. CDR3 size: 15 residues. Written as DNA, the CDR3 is TGTGCCAGCAGCCCCGGGACAGGGTCTCTCTACGAGCAGTACTTC. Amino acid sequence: CASSPGTGSLYEQYF.

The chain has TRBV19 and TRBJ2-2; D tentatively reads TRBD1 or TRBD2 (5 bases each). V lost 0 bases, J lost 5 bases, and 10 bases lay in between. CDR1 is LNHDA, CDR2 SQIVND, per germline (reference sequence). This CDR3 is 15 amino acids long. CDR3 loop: CASSIDPGATGELFF. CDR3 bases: TGTGCCAGTAGTATAGATCCCGGGGCGACCGGGGAGCTGTTTTTT.

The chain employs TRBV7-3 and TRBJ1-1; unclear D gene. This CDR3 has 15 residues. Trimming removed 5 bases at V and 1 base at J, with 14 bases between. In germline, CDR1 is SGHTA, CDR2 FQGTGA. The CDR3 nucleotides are TGTGCCAGCAGCCGCTCGGGTCTCACGAACACTGAAGCTTTCTTT. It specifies CASSRSGLTNTEAFF.

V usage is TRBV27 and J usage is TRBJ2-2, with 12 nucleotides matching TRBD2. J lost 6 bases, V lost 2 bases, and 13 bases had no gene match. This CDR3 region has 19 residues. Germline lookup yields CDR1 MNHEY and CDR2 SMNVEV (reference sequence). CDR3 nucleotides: TGTGCCAGCAGTTTAGGGGCTGGGCGACTAGCGGGAGTGTCCGGGGAGCTGTTTTTT. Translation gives CASSLGAGRLAGVSGELFF.

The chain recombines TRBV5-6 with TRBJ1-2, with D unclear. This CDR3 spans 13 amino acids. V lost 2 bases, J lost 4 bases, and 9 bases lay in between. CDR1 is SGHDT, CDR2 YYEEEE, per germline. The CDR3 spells CASSFRGSYGYTF. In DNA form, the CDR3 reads TGTGCCAGCAGCTTCAGAGGCTCCTATGGCTACACCTTC.

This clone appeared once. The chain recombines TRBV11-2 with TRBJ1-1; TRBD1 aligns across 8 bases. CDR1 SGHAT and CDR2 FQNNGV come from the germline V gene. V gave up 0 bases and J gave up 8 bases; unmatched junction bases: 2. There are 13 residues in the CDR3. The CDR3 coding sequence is TGTGCCAGCAGCTTAGACAGGGGGCGCGAAGCTTTCTTT. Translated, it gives CASSLDRGREAFF.

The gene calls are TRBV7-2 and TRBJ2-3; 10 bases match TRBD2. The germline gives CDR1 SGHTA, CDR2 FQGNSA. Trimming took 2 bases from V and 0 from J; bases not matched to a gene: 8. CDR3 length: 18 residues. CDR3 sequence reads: CASSLRPSGSLSTDTQYF. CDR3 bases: TGTGCCAGCAGCTTAAGGCCTAGCGGGAGCCTTAGCACAGATACGCAGTATTTT.